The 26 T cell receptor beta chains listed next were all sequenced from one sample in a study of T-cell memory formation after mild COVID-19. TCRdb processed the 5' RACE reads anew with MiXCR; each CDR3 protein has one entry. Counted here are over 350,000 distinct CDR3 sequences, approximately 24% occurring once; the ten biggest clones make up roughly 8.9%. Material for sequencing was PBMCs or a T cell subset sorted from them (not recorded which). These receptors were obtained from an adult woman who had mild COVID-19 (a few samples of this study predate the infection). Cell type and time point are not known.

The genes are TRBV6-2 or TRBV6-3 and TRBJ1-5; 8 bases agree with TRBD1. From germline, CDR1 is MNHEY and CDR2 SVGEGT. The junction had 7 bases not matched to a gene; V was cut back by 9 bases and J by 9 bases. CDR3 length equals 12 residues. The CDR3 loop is CASSDRVGPQHF. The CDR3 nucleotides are TGTGCCAGTTCGGACAGGGTAGGGCCCCAGCATTTT.

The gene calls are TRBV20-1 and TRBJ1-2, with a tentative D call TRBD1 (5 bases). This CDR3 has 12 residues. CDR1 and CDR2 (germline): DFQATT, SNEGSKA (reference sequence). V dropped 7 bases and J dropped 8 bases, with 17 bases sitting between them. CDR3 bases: TGCAGTGGGACGGTACAGGAAAAAGGCTACACCTTC. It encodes CSGTVQEKGYTF.

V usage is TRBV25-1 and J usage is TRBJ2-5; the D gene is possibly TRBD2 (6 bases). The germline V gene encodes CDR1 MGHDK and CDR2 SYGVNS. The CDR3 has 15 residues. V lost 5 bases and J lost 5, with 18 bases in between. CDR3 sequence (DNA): TGTGCCAGCAGTCAGAGTATGGGGACTCAGGAGACCCAGTACTTC. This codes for CASSQSMGTQETQYF.

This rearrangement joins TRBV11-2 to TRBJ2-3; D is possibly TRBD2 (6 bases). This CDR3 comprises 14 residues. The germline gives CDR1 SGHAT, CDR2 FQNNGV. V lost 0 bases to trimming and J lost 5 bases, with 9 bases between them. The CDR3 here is CASSLDYGRDTQYF. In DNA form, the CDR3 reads TGTGCCAGCAGCTTAGATTACGGGAGAGATACGCAGTATTTT.

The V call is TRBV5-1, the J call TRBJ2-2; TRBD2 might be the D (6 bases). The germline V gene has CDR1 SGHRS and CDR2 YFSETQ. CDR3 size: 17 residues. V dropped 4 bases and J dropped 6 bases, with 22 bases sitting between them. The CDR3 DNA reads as TGCGCCAGCAGCCCCTCGTCAGTTGGGGACTGGGCCGGGGAGCTGTTTTTT. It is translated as CASSPSSVGDWAGELFF.

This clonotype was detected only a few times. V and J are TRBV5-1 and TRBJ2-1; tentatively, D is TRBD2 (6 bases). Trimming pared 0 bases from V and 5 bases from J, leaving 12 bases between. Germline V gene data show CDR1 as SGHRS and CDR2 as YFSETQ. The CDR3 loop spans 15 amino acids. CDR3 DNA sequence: TGCGCCAGCAGCTTGGCGGGAGCCCCTAACAATGAGCAGTTCTTC. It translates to CASSLAGAPNNEQFF.

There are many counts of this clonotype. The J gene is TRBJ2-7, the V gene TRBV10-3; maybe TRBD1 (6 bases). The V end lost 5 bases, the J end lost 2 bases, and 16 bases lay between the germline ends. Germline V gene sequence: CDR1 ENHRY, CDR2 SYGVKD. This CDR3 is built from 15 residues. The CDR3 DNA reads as TGTGCCATCAGTCTGGACAGCTCGAGCCCCTACGAGCAGTACTTC. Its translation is CAISLDSSSPYEQYF.

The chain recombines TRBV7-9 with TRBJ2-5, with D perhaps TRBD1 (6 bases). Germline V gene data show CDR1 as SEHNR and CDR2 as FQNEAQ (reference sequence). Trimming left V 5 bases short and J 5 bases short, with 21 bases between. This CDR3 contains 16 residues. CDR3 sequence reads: CASSTRGSSPTETQYF. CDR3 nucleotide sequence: TGTGCCAGCAGCACGAGGGGGTCCTCACCAACGGAGACCCAGTACTTC.

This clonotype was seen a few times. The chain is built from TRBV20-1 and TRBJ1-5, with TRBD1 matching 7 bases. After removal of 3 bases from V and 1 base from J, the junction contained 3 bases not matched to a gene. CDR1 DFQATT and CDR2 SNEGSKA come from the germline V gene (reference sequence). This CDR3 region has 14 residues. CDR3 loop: CSARKQGSNQPQHF. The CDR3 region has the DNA TGCAGTGCTAGGAAACAGGGGAGCAATCAGCCCCAGCATTTT.

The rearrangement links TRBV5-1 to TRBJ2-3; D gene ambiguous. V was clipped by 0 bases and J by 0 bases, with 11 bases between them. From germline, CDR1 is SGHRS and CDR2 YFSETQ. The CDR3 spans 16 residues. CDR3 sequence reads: CASSLGPPPSTDTQYF. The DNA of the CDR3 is TGCGCCAGCAGCTTGGGGCCCCCCCCTAGCACAGATACGCAGTATTTT.

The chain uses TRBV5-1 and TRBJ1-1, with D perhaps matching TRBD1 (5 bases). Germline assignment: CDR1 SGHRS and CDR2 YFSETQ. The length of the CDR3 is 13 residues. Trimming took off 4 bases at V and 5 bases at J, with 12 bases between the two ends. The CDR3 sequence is CASSQMGGTEAFF. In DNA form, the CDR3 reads TGCGCCAGCAGCCAAATGGGGGGGACTGAAGCTTTCTTT.

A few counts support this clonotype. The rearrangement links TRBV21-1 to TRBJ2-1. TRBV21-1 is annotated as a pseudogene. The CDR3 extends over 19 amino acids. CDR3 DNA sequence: TGTGCCAGCAGCAAAGACTCAGATTCTGGGGTGGTGGAAGGAAATGAGCAGTTCTTC. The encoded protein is CASSKDSDSGVVEGNEQFF.

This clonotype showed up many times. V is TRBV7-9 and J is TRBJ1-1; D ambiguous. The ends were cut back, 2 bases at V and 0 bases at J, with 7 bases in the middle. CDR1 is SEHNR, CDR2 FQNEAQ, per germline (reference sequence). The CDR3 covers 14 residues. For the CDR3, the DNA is TGTGCCAGCAGCTTATCAGAGCTGAACACTGAAGCTTTCTTT. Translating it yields CASSLSELNTEAFF.

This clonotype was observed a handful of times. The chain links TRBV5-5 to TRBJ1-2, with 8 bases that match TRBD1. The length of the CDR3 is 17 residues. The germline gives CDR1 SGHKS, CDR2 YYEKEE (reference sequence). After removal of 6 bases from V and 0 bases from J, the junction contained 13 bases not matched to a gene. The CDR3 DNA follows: TGTGCCAGCAAGCTGAGGACAGGGAGGCCATCTAACTATGGCTACACCTTC. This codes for CASKLRTGRPSNYGYTF.

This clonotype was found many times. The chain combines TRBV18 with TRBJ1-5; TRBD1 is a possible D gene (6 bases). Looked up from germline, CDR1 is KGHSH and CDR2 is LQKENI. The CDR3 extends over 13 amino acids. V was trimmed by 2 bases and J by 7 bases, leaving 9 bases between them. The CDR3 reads CASSPGGDQPQHF. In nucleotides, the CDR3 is TGTGCCAGCTCACCAGGGGGCGACCAGCCCCAGCATTTT.

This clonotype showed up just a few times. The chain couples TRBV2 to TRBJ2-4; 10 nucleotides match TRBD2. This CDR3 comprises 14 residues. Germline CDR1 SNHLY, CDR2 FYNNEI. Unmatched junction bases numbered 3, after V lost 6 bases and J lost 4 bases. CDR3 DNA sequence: TGTGCCAGCAGGACGACTAGCGGGAAAAACATTCAGTACTTC. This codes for CASRTTSGKNIQYF.

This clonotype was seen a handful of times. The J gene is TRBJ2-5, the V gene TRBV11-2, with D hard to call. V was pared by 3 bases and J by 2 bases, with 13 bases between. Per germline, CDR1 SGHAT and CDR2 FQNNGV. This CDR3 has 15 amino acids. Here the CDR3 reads CASSLFGQIQETQYF. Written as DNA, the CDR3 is TGTGCCAGCAGCTTGTTCGGGCAGATACAAGAGACCCAGTACTTC.

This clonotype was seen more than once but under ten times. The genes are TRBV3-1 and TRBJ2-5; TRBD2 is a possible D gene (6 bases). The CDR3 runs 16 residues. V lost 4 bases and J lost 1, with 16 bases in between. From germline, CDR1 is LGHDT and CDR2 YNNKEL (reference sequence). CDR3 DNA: TGTGCCAGCAGCCGTCTCGGGACTGGCCCCCAAGAGACCCAGTACTTC. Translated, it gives CASSRLGTGPQETQYF.

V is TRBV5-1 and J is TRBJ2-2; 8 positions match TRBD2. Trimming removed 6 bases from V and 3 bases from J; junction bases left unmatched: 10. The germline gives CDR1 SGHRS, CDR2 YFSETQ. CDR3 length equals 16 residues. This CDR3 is CASTLAGTRDTGELFF. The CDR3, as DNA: TGCGCCAGCACCCTAGCCGGGACTAGAGACACCGGGGAGCTGTTTTTT.

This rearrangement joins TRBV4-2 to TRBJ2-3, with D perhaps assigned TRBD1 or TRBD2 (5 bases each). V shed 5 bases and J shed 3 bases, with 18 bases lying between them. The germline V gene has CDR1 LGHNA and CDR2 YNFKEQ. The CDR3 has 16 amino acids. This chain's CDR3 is CASSSSAGTVTDTQYF. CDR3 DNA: TGTGCCAGCAGCTCAAGCGCCGGGACCGTGACAGATACGCAGTATTTT.

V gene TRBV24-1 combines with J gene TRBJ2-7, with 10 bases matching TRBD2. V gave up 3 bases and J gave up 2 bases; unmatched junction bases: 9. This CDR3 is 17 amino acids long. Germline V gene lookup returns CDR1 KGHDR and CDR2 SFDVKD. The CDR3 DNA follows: TGTGCCACCAGTGATCACGATCGGACTAGCGGAACCTACGAGCAGTACTTC. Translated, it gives CATSDHDRTSGTYEQYF.

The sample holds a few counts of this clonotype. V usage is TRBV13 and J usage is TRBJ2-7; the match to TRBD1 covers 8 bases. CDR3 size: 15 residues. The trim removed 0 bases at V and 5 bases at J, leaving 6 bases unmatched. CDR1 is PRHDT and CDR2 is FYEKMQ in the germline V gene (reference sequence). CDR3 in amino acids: CASSLGLSGGHEQYF. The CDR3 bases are TGTGCCAGCAGCTTAGGCCTCTCAGGGGGCCACGAGCAGTACTTC. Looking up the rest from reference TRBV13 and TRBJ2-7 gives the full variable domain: AAGVIQSPRHLIKEKRETATLKCYPIPRHDTVYWYQQGPGQDPQFLISFYEKMQSDKGSIPDRFSAQQFSDYHSELNMSSLELGDSALYFCASSLGLSGGHEQYFGPGTRLTVT.

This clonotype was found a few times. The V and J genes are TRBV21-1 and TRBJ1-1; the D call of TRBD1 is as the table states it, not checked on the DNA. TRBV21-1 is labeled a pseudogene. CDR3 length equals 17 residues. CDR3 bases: TGTGCCAGCAGCAAAGGCAAACCCGGGAACCAGTGTGCTGAAGCTTTCTTT. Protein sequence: CASSKGKPGNQCAEAFF.

CDR3 region: CASSGWGTLMGEQYF. The CDR3 DNA follows: TGTGCCAGCAGCGGTTGGGGCACCCTGATGGGCGAGCAGTACTTC. The V and J genes are TRBV3-1 and TRBJ2-7, with D tentatively TRBD1 (5 bases). The V and J ends lost 5 bases and 6 bases respectively, with 20 bases between them. The CDR3 spans 15 residues. Germline V gene data show CDR1 as LGHDT and CDR2 as YNNKEL (reference sequence).

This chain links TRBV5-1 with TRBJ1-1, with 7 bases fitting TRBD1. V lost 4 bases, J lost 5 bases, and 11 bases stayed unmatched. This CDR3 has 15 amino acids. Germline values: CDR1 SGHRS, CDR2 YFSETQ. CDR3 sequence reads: CASSLDRVGVTEAFF. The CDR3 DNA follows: TGCGCCAGCAGCCTCGACAGGGTAGGGGTGACTGAAGCTTTCTTT.

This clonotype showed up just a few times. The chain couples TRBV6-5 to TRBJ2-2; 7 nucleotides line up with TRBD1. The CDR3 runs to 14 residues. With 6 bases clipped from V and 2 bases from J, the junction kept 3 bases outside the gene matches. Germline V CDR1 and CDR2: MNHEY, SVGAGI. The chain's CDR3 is CASRGQTNTGELFF. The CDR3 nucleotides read TGTGCCAGCAGGGGACAGACAAACACCGGGGAGCTGTTTTTT.